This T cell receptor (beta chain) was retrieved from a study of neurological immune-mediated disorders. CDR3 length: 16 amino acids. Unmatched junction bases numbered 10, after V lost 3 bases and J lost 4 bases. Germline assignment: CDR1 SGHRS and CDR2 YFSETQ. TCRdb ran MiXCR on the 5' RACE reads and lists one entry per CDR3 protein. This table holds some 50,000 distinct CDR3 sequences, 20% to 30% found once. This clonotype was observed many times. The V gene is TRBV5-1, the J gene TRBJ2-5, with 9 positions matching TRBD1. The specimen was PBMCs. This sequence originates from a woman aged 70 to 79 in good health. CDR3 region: CASSSGGTGWSETQYF. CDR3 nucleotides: TGCGCCAGCAGCTCTGGCGGGACAGGGTGGTCAGAGACCCAGTACTTC.